One and the same sample provided the 7 T cell receptor beta chains below, sequenced in a study of T cell responses to AZD1222 COVID-19 vaccine. This table comes from immunoSEQ multiplex PCR, and its TCRdb copy is limited to in-frame clones, with some not included. The data show roughly 120,000 clones, 88% seen once. The sample was peripheral blood, taken on day 0 of MenACWY control vaccination. The origin of the receptors is an adult in good health.

This sequence joins TRBV2 and TRBJ1-2; TRBD1 agrees at 8 bases. CDR3 length: 15 amino acids. Germline V CDR1 and CDR2: SNHLY, FYNNEI. The V segment lost 7 bases and the J segment 0 bases; nucleotides outside the gene matches: 7. For the CDR3, the DNA is TGTGCCAGCAATCTACAGGGGGGAGCTAACTATGGCTACACCTTC. Protein product: CASNLQGGANYGYTF.

This chain connects TRBV5-1 to TRBJ2-1, with D unclear. The CDR3 is made up of 14 amino acids. V dropped 4 bases and J dropped 4 bases, with 12 bases sitting between them. Germline V gene sequence: CDR1 SGHRS, CDR2 YFSETQ. Here the CDR3 DNA reads TGCGCCAGCAGCGCCTCTGCCTTGTACAATGAGCAGTTCTTC. Amino acids: CASSASALYNEQFF.

The genes are TRBV11-2 and TRBJ2-7, with D maybe TRBD2 (5 bases). V shed 1 base and J shed 3 bases, with 16 bases lying between them. This CDR3 is built from 16 residues. Germline lookup yields CDR1 SGHAT and CDR2 FQNNGV. This CDR3 reads CASSLGTSGRGYEQYF. CDR3 DNA: TGTGCCAGCAGCTTAGGAACCAGCGGAAGAGGCTACGAGCAGTACTTC.

This rearrangement joins TRBV7-2 to TRBJ2-7; no reliable D call. Germline CDR1 SGHTA, CDR2 FQGNSA. V was cut by 2 bases and J by 2 bases, with 13 bases left in between. The CDR3 runs to 15 residues. The CDR3 bases are TGTGCCAGCAGCTTAATAATCGGAACGGCCTACGAGCAGTACTTC. It specifies CASSLIIGTAYEQYF.

This chain uses TRBV29-1 with TRBJ1-1; D is unclear. The CDR3 contains 13 residues. V was trimmed by 7 bases and J by 2 bases, leaving 14 bases between them. The V gene's germline CDR1 is SQVTM and CDR2 ANQGSEA. CDR3 DNA: TGCAGCGCTGAGACCCAGTATAACACTGAAGCTTTCTTT. Amino acid sequence: CSAETQYNTEAFF.

Here the CDR3 DNA reads TGTGCCAGTAGTATCGGAGGGGCAGGGCCCGCAGATACGCAGTATTTT. This codes for CASSIGGAGPADTQYF. This rearrangement joins TRBV19 to TRBJ2-3, with a possible D match to TRBD2 (6 bases). The CDR3 spans 16 residues. The germline V gene encodes CDR1 LNHDA and CDR2 SQIVND (reference sequence). The V end lost 3 bases, the J end lost 4 bases, and 17 bases lay between the germline ends.

This sequence joins TRBV28 and TRBJ1-3; 7 bases map to TRBD1. The CDR3 runs 15 residues. The V and J ends lost 5 bases and 3 bases, in that order; junction bases with no gene match: 7. CDR1 is MDHEN, CDR2 SYDVKM, per germline. The CDR3 spells CASSHAQGIGNTIYF. The CDR3 nucleotides are TGTGCCAGCAGTCACGCACAGGGGATTGGAAACACCATATATTTT.